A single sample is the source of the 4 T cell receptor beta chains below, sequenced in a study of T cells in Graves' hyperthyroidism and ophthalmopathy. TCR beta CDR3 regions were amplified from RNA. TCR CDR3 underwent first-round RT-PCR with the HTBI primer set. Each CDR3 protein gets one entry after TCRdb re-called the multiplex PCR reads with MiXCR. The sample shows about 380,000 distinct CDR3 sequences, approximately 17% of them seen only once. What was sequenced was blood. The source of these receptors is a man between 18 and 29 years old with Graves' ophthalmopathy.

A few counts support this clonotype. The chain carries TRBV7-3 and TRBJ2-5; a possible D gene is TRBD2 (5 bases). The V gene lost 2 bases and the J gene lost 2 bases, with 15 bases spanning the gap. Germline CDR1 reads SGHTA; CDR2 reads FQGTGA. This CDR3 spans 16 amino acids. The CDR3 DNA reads TGTGCCAGCAGCTTAGGGCCGGGATTAGGACAAGAGACCCAGTACTTC. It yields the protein CASSLGPGLGQETQYF.

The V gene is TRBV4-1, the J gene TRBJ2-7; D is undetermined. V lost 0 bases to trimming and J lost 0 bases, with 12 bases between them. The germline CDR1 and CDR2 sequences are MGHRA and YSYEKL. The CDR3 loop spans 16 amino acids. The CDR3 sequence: CASSQEIPSYSYEQYF. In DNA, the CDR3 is TGCGCCAGCAGCCAAGAGATCCCAAGCTACTCCTACGAGCAGTACTTC.

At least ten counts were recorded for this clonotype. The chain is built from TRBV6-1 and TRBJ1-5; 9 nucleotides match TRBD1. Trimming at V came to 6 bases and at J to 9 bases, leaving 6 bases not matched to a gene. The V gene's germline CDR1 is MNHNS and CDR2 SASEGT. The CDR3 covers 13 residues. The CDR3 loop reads CASSLQGARPQHF. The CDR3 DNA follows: TGTGCCAGCAGCTTACAGGGGGCAAGGCCCCAGCATTTT.

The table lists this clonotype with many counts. CDR3 nucleotide sequence: TGCGCCAGCAGTATGGGGGGAACCTACGAGCAGTACTTC. Protein product: CASSMGGTYEQYF. The J gene is TRBJ2-7, the V gene TRBV5-1; the D gene is possibly TRBD2 (6 bases). The CDR3 contains 13 residues. Trimming shortened V by 5 bases and J by 2 bases, and 11 bases separated the two germline ends. The germline CDR1 and CDR2 sequences are SGHRS and YFSETQ.